These T cell receptor beta chains were read from a single sample in a study of OX40 agonist ivuxolimab in advanced cancers. TCRdb's copy holds only in-frame clones and misses some; the assay was immunoSEQ multiplex PCR. Seen here are some 80,000 clones, around 87% observed once, and the top ten hold 0.32%. The sample consisted of CD4+ or CD8+ T cells sorted from blood, taken in a trial of the OX40 agonist ivuxolimab. These receptors originate from an adult with an advanced solid tumor such as melanoma, head and neck, liver or kidney cancer. The CDR3 runs from the conserved cysteine through the conserved F or W. The order of the fields is CDR3 DNA, CDR3 protein, V gene, clone size, D gene, J gene, CDR3 length. The D gene is left open where the match is weak. Clone size, where shown, is once, few, many, or a class for clones that have expanded.

CDR3 DNA: TGTGCCAGCAGCTCAACAGGGGACACTGAAGCTTTCTTT
CDR3 protein: CASSSTGDTEAFF
V gene: TRBV11-1
clone size: once
D gene: TRBD1
J gene: TRBJ1-1
CDR3 length: 13

CDR3 DNA: TGTGCCAGCAGCTTCTCGACAGCTCGCCCGAACTATGGCTACACCTTC
CDR3 protein: CASSFSTARPNYGYTF
V gene: TRBV9
clone size: .
D gene: .
J gene: TRBJ1-2
CDR3 length: 16

CDR3 DNA: TGTGCCGCCGGTTCAGCCTTTGGCTACACCTTC
CDR3 protein: CAAGSAFGYTF
V gene: TRBV28
clone size: .
D gene: .
J gene: TRBJ1-2
CDR3 length: 11

CDR3 DNA: TGTGCCACCAGCAGAGGGGGGAACACTGAAGCTTTCTTT
CDR3 protein: CATSRGGNTEAFF
V gene: TRBV15
clone size: .
D gene: .
J gene: TRBJ1-1
CDR3 length: 13

CDR3 DNA: TGCGCCAGCAGTACTAACGGTTTAGAGACCCAGTACTTC
CDR3 protein: CASSTNGLETQYF
V gene: TRBV10-1
clone size: .
D gene: .
J gene: TRBJ2-5
CDR3 length: 13

CDR3 DNA: TGTGCCAGCAGCTTGGTCCAGCTTCATAATTCACCCCTCCACTTT
CDR3 protein: CASSLVQLHNSPLHF
V gene: TRBV5-6
clone size: .
D gene: .
J gene: TRBJ1-6
CDR3 length: 15

CDR3 DNA: TGTGCCAGCAGGCACGACCCTAGAGACCCTAGGGGGGACGAAAAACTGTTTTTT
CDR3 protein: CASRHDPRDPRGDEKLFF
V gene: TRBV28
clone size: .
D gene: .
J gene: TRBJ1-4
CDR3 length: 18

CDR3 DNA: TGTGCCAGCAGCCAAGTCCAGGGTTCCTATGGCTACACCTTC
CDR3 protein: CASSQVQGSYGYTF
V gene: TRBV4-2
clone size: .
D gene: .
J gene: TRBJ1-2
CDR3 length: 14

CDR3 DNA: TGTGCCAGCAGCTACGGACCGACTGCCTATGGCTACACCTTC
CDR3 protein: CASSYGPTAYGYTF
V gene: TRBV28
clone size: few
D gene: .
J gene: TRBJ1-2
CDR3 length: 14

CDR3 DNA: TGTGCCAGCAGCCGGACCCCCGGGGAGCTGTTTTTT
CDR3 protein: CASSRTPGELFF
V gene: TRBV7-2
clone size: .
D gene: .
J gene: TRBJ2-2
CDR3 length: 12

CDR3 DNA: TGTGCCAGCAGCTTAGAACTAGCGGGTTACAATGAGCAGTTCTTC
CDR3 protein: CASSLELAGYNEQFF
V gene: TRBV11-1
clone size: .
D gene: TRBD2
J gene: TRBJ2-1
CDR3 length: 15

CDR3 DNA: TGTGCCACCAGCAGAGGACAGGGCTCTGAAGCTTTCTTT
CDR3 protein: CATSRGQGSEAFF
V gene: TRBV15
clone size: .
D gene: TRBD1
J gene: TRBJ1-1
CDR3 length: 13

CDR3 DNA: TGTGCCAGCAGCTTGACGACAGGGGTAAGCTCACCCCTCCACTTT
CDR3 protein: CASSLTTGVSSPLHF
V gene: TRBV7-3
clone size: .
D gene: TRBD1
J gene: TRBJ1-6
CDR3 length: 15

CDR3 DNA: TGTGCCTGGAGTGTACTCTCAACGGGCACTGAAGCTTTCTTT
CDR3 protein: CAWSVLSTGTEAFF
V gene: TRBV30
clone size: few
D gene: .
J gene: TRBJ1-1
CDR3 length: 14

CDR3 DNA: TGTGCCAGCAGTTTGAGGCAGGACAATCAGCCCCAGCATTTT
CDR3 protein: CASSLRQDNQPQHF
V gene: TRBV28
clone size: .
D gene: .
J gene: TRBJ1-5
CDR3 length: 14

CDR3 DNA: TGTGCCAGCAGCTTAATGATCCCGCCCGGGGAGCTGTTTTTT
CDR3 protein: CASSLMIPPGELFF
V gene: TRBV7-2
clone size: .
D gene: .
J gene: TRBJ2-2
CDR3 length: 14

CDR3 DNA: TGTGCCAGCAGTTACGGGACAGTGAAAGATGAGCAGTTCTTC
CDR3 protein: CASSYGTVKDEQFF
V gene: TRBV6-5
clone size: .
D gene: TRBD1
J gene: TRBJ2-1
CDR3 length: 14

CDR3 DNA: TGCGCCAGCAGCCAAGATTTGAAGGGACGAAGCTCTGGAAACACCATATATTTT
CDR3 protein: CASSQDLKGRSSGNTIYF
V gene: TRBV4-3
clone size: .
D gene: .
J gene: TRBJ1-3
CDR3 length: 18

CDR3 DNA: TGTGCCAGTAGTATCTACAGCGCGACGGGCTACACCTTC
CDR3 protein: CASSIYSATGYTF
V gene: TRBV19
clone size: few
D gene: .
J gene: TRBJ1-2
CDR3 length: 13

CDR3 DNA: TGTGCCAGCTATCGCTCGGGGGACAATGAGCAGTTCTTC
CDR3 protein: CASYRSGDNEQFF
V gene: TRBV6-5
clone size: .
D gene: .
J gene: TRBJ2-1
CDR3 length: 13

CDR3 DNA: TGTGCCAGCAGTTCCCTCCGCGCGGGGGATACGCAGTATTTT
CDR3 protein: CASSSLRAGDTQYF
V gene: TRBV28
clone size: .
D gene: .
J gene: TRBJ2-3
CDR3 length: 14

CDR3 DNA: TGTGCCAGCAGCTTCCCCGACTCCTACGAGCAGTACTTC
CDR3 protein: CASSFPDSYEQYF
V gene: TRBV5-6
clone size: .
D gene: .
J gene: TRBJ2-7
CDR3 length: 13